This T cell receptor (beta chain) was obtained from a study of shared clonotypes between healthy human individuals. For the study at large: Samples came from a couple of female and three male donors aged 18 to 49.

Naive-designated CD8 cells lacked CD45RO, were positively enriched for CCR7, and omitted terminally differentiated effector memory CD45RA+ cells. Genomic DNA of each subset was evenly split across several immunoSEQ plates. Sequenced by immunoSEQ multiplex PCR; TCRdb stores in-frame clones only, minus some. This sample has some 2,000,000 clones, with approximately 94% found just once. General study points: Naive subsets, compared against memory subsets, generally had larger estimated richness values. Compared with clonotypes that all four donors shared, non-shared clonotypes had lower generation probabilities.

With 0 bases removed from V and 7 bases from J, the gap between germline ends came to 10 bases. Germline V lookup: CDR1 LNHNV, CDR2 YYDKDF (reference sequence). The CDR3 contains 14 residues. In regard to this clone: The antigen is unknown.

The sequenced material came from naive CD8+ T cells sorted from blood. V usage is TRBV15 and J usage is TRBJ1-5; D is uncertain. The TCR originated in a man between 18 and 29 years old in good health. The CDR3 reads CATSREMGFQPQHF. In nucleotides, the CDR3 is TGTGCCACCAGCAGAGAAATGGGGTTCCAGCCCCAGCATTTT.